This TCR beta chain derives from a study of T cells after yellow fever vaccination. TCRdb re-called the 5' RACE reads with MiXCR, one entry per CDR3 protein. The sample shows more than 95,000 distinct CDR3 sequences, around 7.7% of them seen only once. There are many counts of this clonotype. The specimen comprised CD4+ T cells sorted from PBMCs, sampled around 10 days after the first yellow fever vaccination. The origin of this receptor is a man aged 18 to 30 who received the YFV17D yellow fever vaccine.

CDR3 residues: CASSSGTSGGLFQETQYF. The CDR3 nucleotides read TGTGCCAGCAGTTCCGGGACTAGCGGGGGCCTCTTCCAAGAGACCCAGTACTTC. This chain joins TRBV27 and TRBJ2-5, with TRBD2 identical over 14 bases. Looked up from germline, CDR1 is MNHEY and CDR2 is SMNVEV (reference sequence). V was clipped by 4 bases and J by 1 base; unmatched bases: 8. The CDR3 sequence is 18 residues long.